This T cell receptor beta chain was documented in a study of cytomegalovirus exposure and HLA in healthy donors. Across the study: Among the 400 or so donors who were genotyped, 81% fell in the genetic ancestry cluster that is associated with self-reported Caucasian donors.

The PCR employed 60 Vbeta primers together with 13 Jbeta primers. The repertoire was sequenced with immunoSEQ multiplex PCR; TCRdb's copy has only in-frame clones and lacks some. The table lists 170,000 or so clones, around 82% of them singletons, with less than 15% in the top ten. This CDR3 contains 14 residues. Germline V gives CDR1 LNHDA, CDR2 SQIVND (reference sequence). V trimming: 2 bases; J trimming: 2 bases; junction bases outside the gene matches: 1. The chain employs TRBV19 and TRBJ2-3; 7 bases map to TRBD1. The sample taken for sequencing was PBMCs. This clonotype was sampled from a woman aged 45 to 65 in good health and CMV-seropositive. This CDR3 reads CASSITGDTDTQYF. DNA of the CDR3: TGTGCCAGTAGTATAACAGGGGACACAGATACGCAGTATTTT. Full variable domain (missing parts from reference TRBV19 and TRBJ2-3): DGGITQSPKYLFRKEGQNVTLSCEQNLNHDAMYWYRQDPGQGLRLIYYSQIVNDFQKGDIAEGYSVSREKKESFPLTVTSAQKNPTAFYLCASSITGDTDTQYFGPGTRLTVL.